The rows below give T cell receptor beta chains drawn from one sample of a study of CD8+CD57+ T cells in acquired aplastic anemia. TCRdb analysed the reads with MiXCR anew, one entry per CDR3 protein. This table holds 350,000 to 450,000 distinct CDR3 sequences, 60% to 80% found once. Sequenced material: sorted CD4+, CD8+, or CD8+CD57+ T cells (not recorded which) from PBMCs. The source of these receptors is a human donor in good health, serving as a control. The CDR3 runs from the conserved cysteine through the conserved F or W.

J: TRBJ1-1
length: 11
V: TRBV3-1
CDR3: CASQGAGEALF

J: TRBJ2-7
length: 14
V: TRBV10-3
CDR3: CATTDRAGPCEQYF

J: TRBJ1-1
length: 13
V: TRBV5-1
CDR3: CASSFPGTSGAFF

J: TRBJ2-1
length: 14
V: TRBV29-1
CDR3: CSISVVQGYYEQFF

J: TRBJ1-1
length: 16
V: TRBV6-2/TRBV6-3
CDR3: CASRTPRGPGDTEAFF

J: TRBJ1-1
length: 17
V: TRBV5-1
CDR3: CASSLRQGPLSNTEAFF

J: TRBJ2-7
length: 13
V: TRBV12-3/TRBV12-4
CDR3: CASSFDGSYEQYF

J: TRBJ1-2
length: 13
V: TRBV25-1
CDR3: CASSGGGARSYTF

J: TRBJ2-3
length: 17
V: TRBV7-2
CDR3: CASSFPTSDNEQFTQYF

J: TRBJ1-2
length: 15
V: TRBV27
CDR3: CASSPSGGVYTGYTF

J: TRBJ1-4
length: 14
V: TRBV9
CDR3: CASSFGQNNEKLFF

J: TRBJ2-3
length: 14
V: TRBV7-3
CDR3: CASSLSGNTDTQYF

J: TRBJ1-3
length: 16
V: TRBV9
CDR3: CASSRQGRASGNTIYF

J: TRBJ2-7
length: 13
V: TRBV7-3
CDR3: CASSAVQGAEQYF

J: TRBJ2-1
length: 14
V: TRBV5-8
CDR3: CASSMEGGRNEQFF

J: TRBJ2-6
length: 16
V: TRBV15
CDR3: CATSRDMRAGANVLTF